This T cell receptor beta chain was found in a study of T cells in localized non-small cell lung cancer. Whole-study results and caveats: Elevated blood T cell density was associated with longer overall survival. Tumor trailed uninvolved adjacent lung in T cell clonality, which peaked there. Because researchers sequenced only one region of the tumor, heterogeneity is still possible.

The CDR3 length is 13 residues. Trimming left V 0 bases short and J 5 bases short, with 7 bases between. Germline loops: CDR1 SGDLS, CDR2 YYNGEE. Notes on this clone: The antigen is not known.

TCRdb's copy holds only in-frame clones and misses some; the assay was immunoSEQ multiplex PCR. The table lists 7,500 to 10,000 clones, 44% of them singletons, with about 3.7% in the top ten. The source material was lymph node tissue, sampled before any cancer treatment. The clonotype was recovered from a woman aged 35 to 69 with stage I lung adenocarcinoma. The chain employs TRBV9 and TRBJ2-3; the D is unclear. The CDR3 region is CASSVDRLDTQYF. Here the CDR3 DNA reads TGTGCCAGCAGCGTAGACCGCTTAGATACGCAGTATTTT.